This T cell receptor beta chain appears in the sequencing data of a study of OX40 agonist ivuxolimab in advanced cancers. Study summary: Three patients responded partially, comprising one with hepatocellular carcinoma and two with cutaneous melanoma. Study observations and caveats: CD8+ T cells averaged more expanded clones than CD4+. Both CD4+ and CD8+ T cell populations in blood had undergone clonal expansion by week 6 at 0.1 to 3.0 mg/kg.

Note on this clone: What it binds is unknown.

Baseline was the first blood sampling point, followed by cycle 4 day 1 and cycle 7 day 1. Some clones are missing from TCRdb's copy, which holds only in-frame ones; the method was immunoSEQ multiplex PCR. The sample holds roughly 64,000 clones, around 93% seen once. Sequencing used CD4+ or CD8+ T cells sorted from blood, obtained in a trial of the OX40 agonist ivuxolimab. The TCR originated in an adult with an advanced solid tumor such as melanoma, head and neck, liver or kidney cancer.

This chain's CDR3 is CASRTGGVGNTEAFF. The CDR3 DNA sequence: TGTGCCAGCAGAACAGGAGGGGTTGGGAACACTGAAGCTTTCTTT. The V call is TRBV5-4, the J call TRBJ1-1; D possibly corresponds to TRBD1 (5 bases). The CDR3 is 15 amino acids. Germline-derived CDR1 and CDR2 are SGHNT and YYREEE (reference sequence). Trimming took off 5 bases at V and 1 base at J, with 15 bases between the two ends.